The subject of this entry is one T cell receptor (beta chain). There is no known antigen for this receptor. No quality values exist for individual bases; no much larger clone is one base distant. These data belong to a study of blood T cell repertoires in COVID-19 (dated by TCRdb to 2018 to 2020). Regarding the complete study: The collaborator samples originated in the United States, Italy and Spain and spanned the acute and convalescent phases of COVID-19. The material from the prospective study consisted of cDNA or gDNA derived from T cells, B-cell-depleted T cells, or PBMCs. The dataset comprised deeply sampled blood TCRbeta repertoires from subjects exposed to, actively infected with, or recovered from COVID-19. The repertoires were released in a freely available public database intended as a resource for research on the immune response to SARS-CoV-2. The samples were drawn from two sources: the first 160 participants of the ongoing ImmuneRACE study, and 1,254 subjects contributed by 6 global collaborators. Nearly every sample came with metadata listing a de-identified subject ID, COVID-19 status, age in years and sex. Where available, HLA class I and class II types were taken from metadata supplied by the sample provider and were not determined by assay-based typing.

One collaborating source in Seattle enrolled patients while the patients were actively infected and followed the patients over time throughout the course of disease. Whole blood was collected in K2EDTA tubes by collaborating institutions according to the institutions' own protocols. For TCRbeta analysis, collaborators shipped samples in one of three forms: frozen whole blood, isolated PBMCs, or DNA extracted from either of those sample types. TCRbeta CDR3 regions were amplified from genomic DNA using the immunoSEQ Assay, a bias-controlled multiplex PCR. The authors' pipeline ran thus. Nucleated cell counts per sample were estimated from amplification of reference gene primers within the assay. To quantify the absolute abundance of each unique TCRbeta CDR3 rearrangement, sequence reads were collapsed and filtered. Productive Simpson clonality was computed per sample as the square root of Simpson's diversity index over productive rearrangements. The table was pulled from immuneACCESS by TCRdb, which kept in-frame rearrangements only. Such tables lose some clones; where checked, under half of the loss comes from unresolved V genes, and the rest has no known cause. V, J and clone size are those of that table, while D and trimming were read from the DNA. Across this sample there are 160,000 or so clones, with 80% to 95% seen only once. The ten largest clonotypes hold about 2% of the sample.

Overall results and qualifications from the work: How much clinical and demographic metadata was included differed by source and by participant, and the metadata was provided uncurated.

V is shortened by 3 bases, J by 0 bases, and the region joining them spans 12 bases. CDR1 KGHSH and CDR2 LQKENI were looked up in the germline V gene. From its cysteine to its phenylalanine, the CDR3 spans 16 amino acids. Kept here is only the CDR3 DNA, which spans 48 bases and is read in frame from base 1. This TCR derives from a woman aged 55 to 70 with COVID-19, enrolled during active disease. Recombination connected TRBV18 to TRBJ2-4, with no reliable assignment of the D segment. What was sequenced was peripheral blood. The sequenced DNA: TGTGCCAGCTCACCTCGGTCCAGGTTAGCCAAAAACATTCAGTACTTC. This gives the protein CASSPRSRLAKNIQYF.